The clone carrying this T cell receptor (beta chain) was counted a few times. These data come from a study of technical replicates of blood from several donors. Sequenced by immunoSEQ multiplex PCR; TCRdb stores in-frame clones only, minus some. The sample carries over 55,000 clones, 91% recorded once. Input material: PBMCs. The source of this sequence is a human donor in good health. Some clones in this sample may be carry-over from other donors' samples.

The CDR3 nucleotides read TGTGCCAGCAGTGATCCATTCAGGGTCGTGAACACTGAAGCTTTCTTT. Translation gives CASSDPFRVVNTEAFF. The J gene is TRBJ1-1, the V gene TRBV6-1; TRBD1 is a possible D gene (5 bases). The CDR3 has 16 residues. Trimming took 3 bases from V and 0 from J, leaving 14 bases between them. CDR1 MNHNS and CDR2 SASEGT come from the germline V gene.